The TCR beta chain under discussion was sequenced for a study of T cell responses to AZD1222 COVID-19 vaccine. Study-level points and caveats: Clonal diversity may have been underestimated, and the donors were mostly white British, with more females than males. Only a handful of AZD1222 recipients, more than five in all, had baseline seropositivity. Researchers took repertoire samples only after the peak T cell response had come.

Regarding this clone: What it binds is not known.

Data came from immunoSEQ multiplex PCR; TCRdb stores just in-frame clones and leaves some out. The sample has 150,000 to 160,000 clones, around nine tenths seen once. The origin of this receptor is an adult who received the AZD1222 COVID-19 vaccine. This specimen was peripheral blood, taken 28 days after the second AZD1222 dose.

The DNA of the CDR3 is TGCGCCAGCAGCTTGGCCACGGGACAGGGGGTCTACGAGCAGTACTTC. Translation: CASSLATGQGVYEQYF. The chain has TRBV5-1 and TRBJ2-7; 11 bases line up with TRBD1. Germline assignment: CDR1 SGHRS and CDR2 YFSETQ. The CDR3 has 16 amino acids. The V gene end was trimmed by 0 bases and the J gene end by 3 bases; junction bases not matched to a gene: 5.